The clone carrying this TCR beta chain has just one count. Its antigen is unidentified. Measured with immunoSEQ multiplex PCR; TCRdb has only the in-frame clones, and not every one. Of some 180,000 clones in the sample, around 90% were seen once. The record originates from a study of T cell responses to AZD1222 COVID-19 vaccine. Points from the study as a whole: Donors skewed white British and female; clonal diversity was possibly underestimated. Mapped onto spike, vaccine-associated CD4 TCRs spanned it and were dominant at 160-218 and 743-854. Spike-specific TCR breadth rose after two AZD1222 doses, and depth rose as well.

The source was peripheral blood, collected 28 days after the second AZD1222 dose. The sequence came from an adult who received the AZD1222 COVID-19 vaccine.

CDR3 coding DNA: TGTGCCAGCAGTGAGGGAGGCAATCAGCCCCAGCATTTT. Its translation is CASSEGGNQPQHF. J is TRBJ1-5 and V is TRBV2; D is undetermined. The V gene's germline CDR1 is SNHLY and CDR2 FYNNEI. Between the trimmed V and J ends, which lost 3 bases and 2 bases, there was a span of 5 bases. This CDR3 is 13 amino acids long. Filled out from reference TRBV2 and TRBJ1-5, the complete variable domain reads EPEVTQTPSHQVTQMGQEVILRCVPISNHLYFYWYRQILGQKVEFLVSFYNNEISEKSEIFDDQFSVERPDGSNFTLKIRSTKLEDSAMYFCASSEGGNQPQHFGDGTRLSIL.